Given below is one T cell receptor beta chain in context. As yet, its antigen is unknown. It may be a read error: a sequence one base away is much more abundant. The sample is drawn from a study of identical twins' blood T cells. Whole-study results and caveats: Environmental influences on twin similarity could not be excluded.

The donors were healthy female monozygous twins, three pairs in total. All three twin pairs grew up together with likely shared infections and vaccines. The CDR3 spans 13 residues. The germline V gene has CDR1 LGHDT and CDR2 YNNKEL (reference sequence). TCR cDNA libraries were made from RNA using a previously described, modified protocol. From the 5' RACE reads, TCRdb called clonotypes with MiXCR, one entry per CDR3 protein. The profile shows a few hundred thousand distinct CDR3 sequences, around 30% of them singletons. The chain uses TRBV3-1 and TRBJ2-7; possibly TRBD1 for D (5 bases). Sequencing was performed on PBMCs. This TCR came from a woman aged 18-49 years in good health. The chain's CDR3 is CASSRQGGYEQHF. The CDR3 DNA sequence: TGTGCCAGCAGCCGGCAGGGCGGCTACGAGCAGCACTTC.